These 5 T cell receptor beta chains share one sample of origin, sequenced in a study of PD-1 blockade in classical Hodgkin lymphoma. The data were produced by immunoSEQ multiplex PCR, yet TCRdb's version contains in-frame clones alone and is incomplete. The sample contains more than 95,000 clones, approximately 90% of which appear only once. Described time point: cycle 4 day 1 (C4D1), after 5 to 7 weeks of nivolumab. With no exception, relapse followed autologous stem cell transplantation in all patients, and brentuximab vedotin exposure varied. Sequencing was performed on peripheral blood mononuclear cells (PBMCs), taken before the fourth cycle of nivolumab. These receptors all come from a human donor with classical Hodgkin lymphoma.

A remark on this clone: This same CDR3 is encoded by further DNA sequences in the sample. The J gene is TRBJ1-1, the V gene TRBV27, with TRBD1 as a possible D gene (6 bases). The germline V gene has CDR1 MNHEY and CDR2 SMNVEV (reference sequence). With 3 bases removed from V and 1 base from J, the gap between germline ends came to 6 bases. The CDR3 has 13 residues. The CDR3 protein is CASSLTGNTEAFF. The DNA of the CDR3 is TGTGCCAGCAGTTTGACAGGGAACACTGAAGCTTTCTTT.

The J gene is TRBJ1-1, the V gene TRBV29-1, with D unresolved. Germline-derived CDR1 and CDR2 are SQVTM and ANQGSEA. The CDR3 spans 9 residues. The CDR3 DNA sequence: TGCAGTGCGGACACTGAAGCTTTCTTT. Translated: CSADTEAFF.

The genes are TRBV4-1 and TRBJ2-7; the D is unclear. The V end lost 0 bases, the J end lost 2 bases, and 8 bases lay between the germline ends. The germline gives CDR1 MGHRA, CDR2 YSYEKL. The CDR3 loop spans 14 amino acids. The CDR3 spells CASSQDVGAYEQYF. The DNA of the CDR3 is TGCGCCAGCAGCCAAGATGTCGGAGCCTACGAGCAGTACTTC.

This clone appeared a single time. This chain connects TRBV7-2 to TRBJ2-7; no definite D call. CDR1 is SGHTA and CDR2 is FQGNSA in the germline V gene. V lost 2 bases and J lost 2, with 7 bases in between. The CDR3 spans 13 residues. In nucleotides, the CDR3 is TGTGCCAGCAGCTTACAGGTTCCCTACGAGCAGTACTTC. Amino acids: CASSLQVPYEQYF.

The chain combines TRBV18 with TRBJ1-3; a possible D gene is TRBD1 (6 bases). V shed 8 bases and J shed 0 bases, with 14 bases lying between them. Per the germline V gene, CDR1 is KGHSH and CDR2 is LQKENI. The CDR3 consists of 15 residues. CDR3 in amino acids: CASAPGGNSGNTIYF. The CDR3 region has the DNA TGTGCCAGCGCTCCGGGGGGCAACTCTGGAAACACCATATATTTT.